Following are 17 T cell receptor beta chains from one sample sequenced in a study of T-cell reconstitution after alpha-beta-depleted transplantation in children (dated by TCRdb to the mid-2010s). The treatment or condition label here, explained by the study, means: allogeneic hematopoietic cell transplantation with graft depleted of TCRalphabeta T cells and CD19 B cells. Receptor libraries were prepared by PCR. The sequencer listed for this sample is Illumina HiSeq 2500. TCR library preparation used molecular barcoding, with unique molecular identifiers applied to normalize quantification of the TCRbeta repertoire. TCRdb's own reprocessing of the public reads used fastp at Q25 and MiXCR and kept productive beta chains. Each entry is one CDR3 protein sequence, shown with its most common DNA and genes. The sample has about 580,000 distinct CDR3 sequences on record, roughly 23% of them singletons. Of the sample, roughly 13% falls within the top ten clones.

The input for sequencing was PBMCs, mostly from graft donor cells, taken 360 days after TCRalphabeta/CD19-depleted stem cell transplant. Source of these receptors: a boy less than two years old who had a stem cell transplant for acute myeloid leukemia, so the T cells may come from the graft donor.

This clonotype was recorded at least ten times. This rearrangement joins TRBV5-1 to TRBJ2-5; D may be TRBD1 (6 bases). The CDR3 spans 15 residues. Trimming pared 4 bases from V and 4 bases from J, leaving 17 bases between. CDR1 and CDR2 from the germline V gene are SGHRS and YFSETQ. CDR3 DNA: TGCGCCAGCAGCCAAGGACAGCACGGTAGAGAGACCCAGTACTTC. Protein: CASSQGQHGRETQYF. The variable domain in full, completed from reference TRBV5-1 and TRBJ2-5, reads KAGVTQTPRYLIKTRGQQVTLSCSPISGHRSVSWYQQTPGQGLQFLFEYFSETQRNKGNFPGRFSGRQFSNSRSEMNVSTLELGDSALYLCASSQGQHGRETQYFGPGTRLLVL.

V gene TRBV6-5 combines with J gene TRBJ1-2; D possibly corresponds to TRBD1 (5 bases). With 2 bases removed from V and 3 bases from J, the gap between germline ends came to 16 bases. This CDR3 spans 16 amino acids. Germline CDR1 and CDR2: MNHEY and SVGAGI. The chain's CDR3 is CASSYRGGGRDYGYTF. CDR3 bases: TGTGCCAGCAGTTACCGTGGAGGCGGCAGGGACTATGGCTACACCTTC.

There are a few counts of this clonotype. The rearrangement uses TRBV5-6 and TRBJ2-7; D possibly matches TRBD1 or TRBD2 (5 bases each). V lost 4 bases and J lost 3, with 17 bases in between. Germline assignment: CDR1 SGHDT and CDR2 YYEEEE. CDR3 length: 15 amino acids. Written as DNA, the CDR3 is TGTGCCAGCAGCGTGTACCTGGGACCGATCTACGAGCAGTACTTC. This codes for CASSVYLGPIYEQYF. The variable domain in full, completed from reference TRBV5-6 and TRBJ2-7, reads DAGVTQSPTHLIKTRGQQVTLRCSPKSGHDTVSWYQQALGQGPQFIFQYYEEEERQRGNFPDRFSGHQFPNYSSELNVNALLLGDSALYLCASSVYLGPIYEQYFGPGTRLTVT.

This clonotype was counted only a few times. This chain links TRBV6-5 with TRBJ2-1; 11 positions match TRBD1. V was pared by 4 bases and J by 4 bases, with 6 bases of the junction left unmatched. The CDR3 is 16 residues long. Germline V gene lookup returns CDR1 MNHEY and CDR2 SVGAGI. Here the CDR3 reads CASSSDRGLLYNEQFF. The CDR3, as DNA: TGTGCCAGCAGTTCGGACAGGGGGCTACTGTACAATGAGCAGTTCTTC.

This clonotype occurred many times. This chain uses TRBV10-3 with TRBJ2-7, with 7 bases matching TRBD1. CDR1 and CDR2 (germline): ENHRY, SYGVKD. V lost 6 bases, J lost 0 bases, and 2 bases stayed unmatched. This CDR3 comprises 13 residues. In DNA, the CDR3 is TGTGCCATCAGGAGGGACAGCTCCTACGAGCAGTACGTC. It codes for CAIRRDSSYEQYV.

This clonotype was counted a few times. CDR3 nucleotides: TGCGCCAGCAGCCAAGCGACTAGCGGGGGGTATGAGCAGTTCTTC. Protein product: CASSQATSGGYEQFF. The chain combines TRBV4-3 with TRBJ2-1; TRBD2 matches at 13 bases. Losses at the gene ends were 1 base for V and 8 bases for J; bases not matched to a gene: 2. The CDR3 runs to 15 residues. Germline V gene lookup returns CDR1 LGHNA and CDR2 YSLEER.

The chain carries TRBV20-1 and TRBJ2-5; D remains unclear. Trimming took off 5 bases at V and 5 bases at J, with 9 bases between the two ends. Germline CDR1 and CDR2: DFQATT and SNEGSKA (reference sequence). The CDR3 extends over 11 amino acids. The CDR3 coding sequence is TGCAGTGCTGCCCAGCAGGAGACCCAGTACTTC. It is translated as CSAAQQETQYF.

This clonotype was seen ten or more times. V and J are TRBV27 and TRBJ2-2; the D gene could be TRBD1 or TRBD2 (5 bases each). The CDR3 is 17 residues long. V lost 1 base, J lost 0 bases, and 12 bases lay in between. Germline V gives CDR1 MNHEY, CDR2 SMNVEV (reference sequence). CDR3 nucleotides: TGTGCCAGCAGTTTATTACGGGGCGGTGCGAACACCGGGGAGCTGTTTTTT. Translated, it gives CASSLLRGGANTGELFF.

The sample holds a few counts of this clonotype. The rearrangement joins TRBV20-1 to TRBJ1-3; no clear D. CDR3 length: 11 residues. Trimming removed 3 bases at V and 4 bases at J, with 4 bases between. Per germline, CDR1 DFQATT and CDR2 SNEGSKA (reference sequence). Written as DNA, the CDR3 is TGCAGTGCTAGTCGGGGAAACACCATATATTTT. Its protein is CSASRGNTIYF.

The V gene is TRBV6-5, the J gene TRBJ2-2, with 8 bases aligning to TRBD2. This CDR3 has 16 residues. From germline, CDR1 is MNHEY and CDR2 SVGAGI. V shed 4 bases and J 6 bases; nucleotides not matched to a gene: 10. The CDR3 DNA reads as TGTGCCAGCAGTTTGGGGATCCTCGGGGGGGCCGGGGAGCTGTTTTTT. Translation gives CASSLGILGGAGELFF.

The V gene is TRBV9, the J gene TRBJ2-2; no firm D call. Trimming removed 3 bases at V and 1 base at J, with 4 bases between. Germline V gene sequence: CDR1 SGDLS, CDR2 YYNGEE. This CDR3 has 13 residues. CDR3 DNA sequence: TGTGCCAGCAGCGAAAAGAACACCGGGGAGCTGTTTTTT. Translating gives CASSEKNTGELFF.

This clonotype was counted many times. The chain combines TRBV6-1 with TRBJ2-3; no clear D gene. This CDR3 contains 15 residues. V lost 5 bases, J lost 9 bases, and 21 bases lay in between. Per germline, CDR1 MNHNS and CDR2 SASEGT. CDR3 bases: TGTGCCAGCAGTCCGACACTGAGCGATACCGCCACGCAGTATTTT. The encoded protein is CASSPTLSDTATQYF.

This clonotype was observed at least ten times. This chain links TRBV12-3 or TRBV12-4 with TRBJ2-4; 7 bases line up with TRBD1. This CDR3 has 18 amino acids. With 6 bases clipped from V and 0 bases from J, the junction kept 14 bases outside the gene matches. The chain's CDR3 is CASSPKGGPILAKNIQYF. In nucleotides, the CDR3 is TGTGCCAGCAGCCCAAAAGGGGGCCCTATATTAGCCAAAAACATTCAGTACTTC.

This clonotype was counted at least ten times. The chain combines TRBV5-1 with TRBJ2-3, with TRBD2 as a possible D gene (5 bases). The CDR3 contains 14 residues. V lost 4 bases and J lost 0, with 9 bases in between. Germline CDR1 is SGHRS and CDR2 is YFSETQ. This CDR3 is CASSREASTDTQYF. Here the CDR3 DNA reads TGCGCCAGCAGCCGGGAAGCTAGCACAGATACGCAGTATTTT.

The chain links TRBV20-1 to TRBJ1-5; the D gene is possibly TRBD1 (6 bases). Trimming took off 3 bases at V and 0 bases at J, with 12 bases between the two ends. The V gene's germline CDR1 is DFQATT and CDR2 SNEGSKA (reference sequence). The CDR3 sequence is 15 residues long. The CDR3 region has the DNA TGCAGTGCTAGCTCCACAGGGATTAGCAATCAGCCCCAGCATTTT. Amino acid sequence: CSASSTGISNQPQHF.

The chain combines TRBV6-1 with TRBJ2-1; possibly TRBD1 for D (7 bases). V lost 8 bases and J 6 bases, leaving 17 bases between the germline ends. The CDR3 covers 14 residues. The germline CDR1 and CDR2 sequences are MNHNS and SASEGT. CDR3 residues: CASHPGGGVNEQFF. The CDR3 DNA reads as TGTGCCAGCCACCCAGGGGGAGGTGTCAATGAGCAGTTCTTC.

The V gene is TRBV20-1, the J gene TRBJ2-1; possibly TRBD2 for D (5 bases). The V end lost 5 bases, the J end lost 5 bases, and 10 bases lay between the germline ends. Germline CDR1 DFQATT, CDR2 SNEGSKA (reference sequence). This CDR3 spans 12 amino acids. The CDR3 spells CSAWTWNNEQFF. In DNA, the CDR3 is TGCAGTGCTTGGACTTGGAACAATGAGCAGTTCTTC.